This TCR beta chain was obtained from a study of cytomegalovirus exposure and HLA in healthy donors. The germline gives CDR1 LNHDA, CDR2 SQIVND (reference sequence). V lost 5 bases and J lost 11; bases outside the gene matches: 5. This CDR3 has 12 residues. Researchers ran the PCR with 60 Vbeta and 13 Jbeta primers. Clones were sequenced by immunoSEQ multiplex PCR, and TCRdb holds only the in-frame ones, with some missing. The profile shows about 170,000 clones, over 70% of them singletons. The rearrangement links TRBV19 to TRBJ1-4; TRBD1 agrees at 7 bases. The sequencing input was PBMCs. The TCR originated in a woman in her thirties in good health and CMV-seropositive. CDR3 loop: CASSPQGDKLFF. Here the CDR3 DNA reads TGTGCCAGTAGTCCCCAGGGGGATAAACTGTTTTTT. The complete variable domain, with remaining parts taken from reference TRBV19 and TRBJ1-4, reads DGGITQSPKYLFRKEGQNVTLSCEQNLNHDAMYWYRQDPGQGLRLIYYSQIVNDFQKGDIAEGYSVSREKKESFPLTVTSAQKNPTAFYLCASSPQGDKLFFGSGTQLSVL.